This is a list of T cell receptor beta chains from one sample in a study of T cells after yellow fever vaccination. From the 5' RACE reads, TCRdb called clonotypes with MiXCR, one entry per CDR3 protein. The sample consists of 300,000 to 400,000 distinct CDR3 sequences, 9.5% to 15% of them appearing once. The sample in question was CD4+ T cells sorted from PBMCs, obtained 15 days after the yellow fever booster vaccination. All receptors derive from a man between 18 and 29 years old who received the YFV17D yellow fever vaccine. CDR3s include the opening cysteine and the closing phenylalanine or tryptophan. The D gene is left open where the match is weak. Clone size is not always given. Where it is, it says once, few, many or a class for expanded clones.

v_call	clone_size	j_call	d_call	cdr3_nt	cdr3_aa
TRBV14	NA	TRBJ2-5	NA	TGTGCCAGCAGCCAGCGAAATACAGGGTTGAGGGAGACCCAGTACTTC	CASSQRNTGLRETQYF
TRBV5-4	NA	TRBJ2-1	TRBD2	TGTGCCAGCAGCCGGGGGGGCCTCTACAATGAGCAGTTCTTC	CASSRGGLYNEQFF
TRBV12-3/TRBV12-4	few	TRBJ2-2	NA	TGTGCCAGCAGTCCTCGACCGGAGAGAGCCCCCCGGTCCGGGGAGCTGTTTTTT	CASSPRPERAPRSGELFF
TRBV5-5	NA	TRBJ1-3	NA	TGTGCCAGCAGCTTAAGCTTTTCTGGAAACACCATATATTTT	CASSLSFSGNTIYF
TRBV7-2	many	TRBJ2-5	NA	TGTGCCAGCAGCTTAGAGCCCCAAGAGACCCAGTACTTC	CASSLEPQETQYF
TRBV10-3	NA	TRBJ1-5	TRBD1	TGTGCCATCAGCGGGGACAGGGGCAATCAGCCCCAGCATTTT	CAISGDRGNQPQHF
TRBV7-3	few	TRBJ1-1	TRBD1	TGTGCCAGCAGCTTAGGGAGTCCCAGGGGGCGGATGGCGAACACTGAAGCTTTCTTT	CASSLGSPRGRMANTEAFF
TRBV20-1	few	TRBJ2-3	TRBD2	TGCAGTGCCCCAATAGCGGGGGGCGGGACAGATACGCAGTATTTT	CSAPIAGGGTDTQYF
TRBV20-1	NA	TRBJ2-1	NA	TGCAGTGCTACCCAACGGGGGTGGTACAATGAGCAGTTCTTC	CSATQRGWYNEQFF
TRBV20-1	few	TRBJ2-3	TRBD1	TGCAGTGCTAGCGACCCCGGGACAGGGGAGGATACGCAGTATTTT	CSASDPGTGEDTQYF
TRBV5-1	few	TRBJ1-4	NA	TGCGCCAGCAGCTTGGATGGAGGACAGACTAATGAAAAACTGTTTTTT	CASSLDGGQTNEKLFF
TRBV5-1	NA	TRBJ1-1	NA	TGCGCCAGCAGCTTCGGAATACAGAACACTGAAGCTTTCTTT	CASSFGIQNTEAFF
TRBV6-5	few	TRBJ1-1	NA	TGTGCCAGCAGTCCGCCGGGGTTGGAGTCTGAAGCTTTCTTT	CASSPPGLESEAFF
TRBV5-1	many	TRBJ2-4	NA	TGCGCCAGCAGCTTGGAGGGCAGGGGAGACATTCAGTACTTC	CASSLEGRGDIQYF
TRBV7-3	NA	TRBJ2-2	TRBD2	TGTGCCAGCAGTGCGGGGGGTATCGCCGGGGAGCTGTTTTTT	CASSAGGIAGELFF
TRBV6-2/TRBV6-3	NA	TRBJ2-2	NA	TGTGCCAGCAGTCCCCCCCCGAGGACCGGGGAGCTGTTTTTT	CASSPPPRTGELFF
TRBV12-3/TRBV12-4	many	TRBJ1-3	NA	TGTGCCAGCAGTCCACAATCGAGCTCTGGAAACACCATATATTTT	CASSPQSSSGNTIYF
TRBV5-1	many	TRBJ2-1	NA	TGCGCCAGCGGGCTAGGCAATGAGCAGTTCTTC	CASGLGNEQFF